This T cell receptor (beta chain) originates from a study of blood T cell repertoires in COVID-19 (dated by TCRdb to about 2020). Regarding the study in general: Collaborator samples came from the United States, Italy and Spain and covered acute and convalescent phases of COVID-19. The material from the prospective study consisted of cDNA or gDNA derived from T cells, B-cell-depleted T cells, or PBMCs. Subjects who had been exposed to COVID-19, were actively infected with it, or had recovered from it provided the deeply sampled blood TCRbeta repertoires that made up the dataset. The repertoires were released in a freely available public database meant as a resource for research on the immune response to SARS-CoV-2. The samples were drawn from two sources: the first 160 participants of the ongoing ImmuneRACE study, and 1,254 subjects contributed by 6 global collaborators. Sample metadata almost always included a de-identified subject ID, COVID-19 status, age in years and sex. Where available, HLA class I and class II types were taken from metadata supplied by the sample provider and were not determined by assay-based typing. What the study reported, not specific to this receptor: How much clinical and demographic metadata was included differed by source and by participant, and the metadata was provided uncurated.

CDR1 and CDR2 are drawn from the germline V gene: SGDLS, YYNGEE. Inclusive of the bounding cysteine and phenylalanine, the CDR3 is 16 residues long. CDR3 DNA only is kept here, 48 bases in frame from base 1. The germline V end is reduced by 2 bases and the J end by 1 base; junction bases left unmatched: 4. Remarks on this clone: Its antigen remains undetermined. Base qualities were left out, and no much larger clone turns up one base away.

Whole blood was collected in K2EDTA tubes by collaborating institutions according to the institutions' own protocols. For TCRbeta analysis, collaborator samples were shipped as frozen whole blood, as isolated PBMCs, or as DNA extracted from either sample type. The immunoSEQ Assay, a bias-controlled multiplex PCR, was used to amplify TCRbeta CDR3 regions from genomic DNA. The paper's processing steps were these. Nucleated cell counts per sample were estimated from amplification of reference gene primers within the assay. To quantify the absolute abundance of each unique TCRbeta CDR3 rearrangement, sequence reads were collapsed and filtered. For each sample, productive Simpson clonality was calculated as the square root of Simpson's diversity index over productive rearrangements. TCRdb holds this immuneACCESS table with in-frame rearrangements only. Some clones are missing; in checked studies, unresolved V genes explain under half, and the rest has no known cause. The V and J calls and clone size come from that table; D and trimming were worked out from the DNA. This sample holds roughly 92,000 clones; approximately 86% were observed only once. Clones ranked in the top ten supply approximately 10% of the sample.

The chain employs TRBV9 and TRBJ2-3, and TRBD2 aligns with 10 junction nucleotides. The clonotype comes from a man aged 45-65 years with acute or convalescent COVID-19. Sequenced: peripheral blood. The nucleotides read TGTGCCAGCAGCGTCCGGGGGACTAGCGGCACAGATACGCAGTATTTT. It encodes CASSVRGTSGTDTQYF.